This T cell receptor beta chain was observed in a study of blood T cell repertoires in COVID-19. Study details: The samples span acute and convalescent COVID-19 from the United States, Italy and Spain. Sources were T cells, B-cell-depleted T cells, or PBMCs; the material itself was cDNA or gDNA.

V lost 5 bases, J lost 7 bases, and 10 bases stayed unmatched. There are 16 residues in the CDR3. Germline assignment: CDR1 SGHTA and CDR2 FQGNSA. Per the authors' pipeline: Nucleated cell counts were estimated from reference gene primer amplification. Here immunoSEQ multiplex PCR was the method, and the copy in TCRdb shows in-frame clones only, minus some. The DNA was the basis for D and trimming; V, J and clone size are from that table. This table holds some 370,000 clones, 90% found once. This sequence joins TRBV7-2 and TRBJ1-6; 8 positions agree with TRBD1. The TCR was taken from a man younger than 35 with active or convalescent COVID-19. Sequenced material: peripheral blood. The CDR3: CASSLLTGARNSPLHF. The CDR3 DNA sequence: TGTGCCAGCAGCCTTCTGACAGGGGCCAGGAATTCACCCCTCCACTTT. Variable domain in full (rest from reference TRBV7-2 and TRBJ1-6): GAGVSQSPSNKVTEKGKDVELRCDPISGHTALYWYRQSLGQGLEFLIYFQGNSAPDKSGLPSDRFSAERTGGSVSTLTIQRTQQEDSAVYLCASSLLTGARNSPLHFGNGTRLTVT.